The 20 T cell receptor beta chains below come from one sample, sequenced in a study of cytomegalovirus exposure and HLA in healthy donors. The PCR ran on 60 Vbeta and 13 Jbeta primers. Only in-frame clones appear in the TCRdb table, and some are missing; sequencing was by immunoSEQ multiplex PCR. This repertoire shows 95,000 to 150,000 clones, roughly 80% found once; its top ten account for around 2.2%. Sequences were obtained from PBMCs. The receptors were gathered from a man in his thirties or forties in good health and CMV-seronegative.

The CDR3 sequence: CASSLSVPNQPQHF. For the CDR3, the DNA is TGTGCCAGCAGTTTGTCGGTCCCGAATCAGCCCCAGCATTTT. This chain uses TRBV28 with TRBJ1-5; D unclear. This CDR3 has 14 amino acids. Per germline, CDR1 MDHEN and CDR2 SYDVKM. The V gene lost 3 bases and the J gene lost 4 bases, with 10 bases spanning the gap.

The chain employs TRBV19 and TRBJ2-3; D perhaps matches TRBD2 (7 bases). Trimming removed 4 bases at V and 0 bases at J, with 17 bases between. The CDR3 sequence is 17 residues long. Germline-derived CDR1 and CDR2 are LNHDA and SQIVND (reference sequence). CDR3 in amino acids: CASSTDLGGASTDTQYF. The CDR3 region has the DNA TGTGCCAGTAGTACCGACCTAGGGGGGGCGAGCACAGATACGCAGTATTTT.

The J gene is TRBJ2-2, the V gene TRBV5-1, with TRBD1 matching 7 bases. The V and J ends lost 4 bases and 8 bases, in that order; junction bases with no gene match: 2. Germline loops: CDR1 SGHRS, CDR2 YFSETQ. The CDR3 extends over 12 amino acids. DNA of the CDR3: TGCGCCAGCAGCCCGGGACAGGGGGAGCTGTTTTTT. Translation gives CASSPGQGELFF.

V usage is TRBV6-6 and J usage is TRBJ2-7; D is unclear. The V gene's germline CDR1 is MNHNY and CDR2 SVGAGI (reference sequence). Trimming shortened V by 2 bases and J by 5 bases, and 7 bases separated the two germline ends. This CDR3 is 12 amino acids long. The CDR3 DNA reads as TGTGCCAGCAGTTACCCCCGAGACGAGCAGTACTTC. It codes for CASSYPRDEQYF.

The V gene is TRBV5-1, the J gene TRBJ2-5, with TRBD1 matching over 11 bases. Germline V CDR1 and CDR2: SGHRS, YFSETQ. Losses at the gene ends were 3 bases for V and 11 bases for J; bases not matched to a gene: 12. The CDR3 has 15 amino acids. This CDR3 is CASSWSGQGATEQYF. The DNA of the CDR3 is TGCGCCAGCAGCTGGAGCGGACAGGGGGCGACTGAGCAGTACTTC.

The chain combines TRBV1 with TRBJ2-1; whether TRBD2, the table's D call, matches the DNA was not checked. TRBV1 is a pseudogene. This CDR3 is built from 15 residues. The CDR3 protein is CTSSLGYGGQNEQFF. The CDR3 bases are TGCACCAGCAGCCTCGGTTACGGGGGGCAGAATGAGCAGTTCTTC.

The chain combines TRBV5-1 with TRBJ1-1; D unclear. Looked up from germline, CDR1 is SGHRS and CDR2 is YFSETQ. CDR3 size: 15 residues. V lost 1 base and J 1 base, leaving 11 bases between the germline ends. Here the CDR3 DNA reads TGCGCCAGCAGCTTGTTTTTCGGGGAGAACACTGAAGCTTTCTTT. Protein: CASSLFFGENTEAFF.

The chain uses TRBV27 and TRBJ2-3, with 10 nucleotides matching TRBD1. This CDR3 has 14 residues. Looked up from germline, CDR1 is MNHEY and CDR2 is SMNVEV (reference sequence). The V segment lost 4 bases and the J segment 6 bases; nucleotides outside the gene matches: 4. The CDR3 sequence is CASSSGQGVDTQYF. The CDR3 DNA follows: TGTGCCAGCAGTTCTGGACAGGGGGTGGATACGCAGTATTTT.

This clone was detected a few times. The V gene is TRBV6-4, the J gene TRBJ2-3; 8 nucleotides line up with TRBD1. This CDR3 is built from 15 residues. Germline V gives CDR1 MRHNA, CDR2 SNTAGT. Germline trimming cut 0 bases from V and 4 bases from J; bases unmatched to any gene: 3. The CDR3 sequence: CASSDSGQGPDTQYF. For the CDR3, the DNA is TGTGCCAGCAGTGACTCTGGACAGGGCCCAGATACGCAGTATTTT.

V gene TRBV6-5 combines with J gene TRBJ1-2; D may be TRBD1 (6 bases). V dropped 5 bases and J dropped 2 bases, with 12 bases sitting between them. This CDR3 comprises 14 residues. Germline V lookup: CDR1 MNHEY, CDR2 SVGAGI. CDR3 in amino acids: CASSPGTSNYGYTF. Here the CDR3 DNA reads TGTGCCAGCAGTCCGGGGACATCCAACTATGGCTACACCTTC.

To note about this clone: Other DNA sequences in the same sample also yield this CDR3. The chain's CDR3 is CASSFAGGYEQYF. CDR3 bases: TGTGCCAGCAGTTTTGCGGGGGGGTACGAGCAGTACTTC. The genes are TRBV27 and TRBJ2-7; 9 bases are shared with TRBD2. The CDR3 has 13 amino acids. Germline V gene sequence: CDR1 MNHEY, CDR2 SMNVEV (reference sequence). V dropped 3 bases and J dropped 4; count of bases not matched to a gene: 1.

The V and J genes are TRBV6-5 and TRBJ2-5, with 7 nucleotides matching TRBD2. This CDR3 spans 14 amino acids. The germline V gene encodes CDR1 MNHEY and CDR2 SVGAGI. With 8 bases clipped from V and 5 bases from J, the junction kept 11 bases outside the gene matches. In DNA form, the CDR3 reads TGTGCCAGCGCACTAGCTGGGGGAGGGGAGACCCAGTACTTC. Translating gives CASALAGGGETQYF.

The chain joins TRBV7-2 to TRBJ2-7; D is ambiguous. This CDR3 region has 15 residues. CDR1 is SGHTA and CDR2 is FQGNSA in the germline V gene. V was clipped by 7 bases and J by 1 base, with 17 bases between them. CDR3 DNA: TGTGCCAGCACCTCTCCGGGTCTCTTGTCCTACGAGCAGTACTTC. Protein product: CASTSPGLLSYEQYF.

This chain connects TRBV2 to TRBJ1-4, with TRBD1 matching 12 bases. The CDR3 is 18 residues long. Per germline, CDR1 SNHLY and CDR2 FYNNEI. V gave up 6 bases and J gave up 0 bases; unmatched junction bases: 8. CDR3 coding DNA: TGTGCCAGCAGGAACCGGGACAGGGGGCCCTCAACTAATGAAAAACTGTTTTTT. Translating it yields CASRNRDRGPSTNEKLFF.

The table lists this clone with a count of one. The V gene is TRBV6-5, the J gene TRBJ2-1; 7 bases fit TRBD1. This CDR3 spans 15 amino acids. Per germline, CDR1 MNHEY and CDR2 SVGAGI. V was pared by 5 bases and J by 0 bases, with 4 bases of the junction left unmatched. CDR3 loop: CASSLRQGSYNEQFF. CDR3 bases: TGTGCCAGCAGTCTACGACAGGGCTCCTACAATGAGCAGTTCTTC.

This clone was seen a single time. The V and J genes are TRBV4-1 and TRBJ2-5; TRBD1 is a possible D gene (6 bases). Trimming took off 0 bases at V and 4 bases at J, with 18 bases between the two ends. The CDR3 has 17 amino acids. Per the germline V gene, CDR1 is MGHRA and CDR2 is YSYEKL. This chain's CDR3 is CASSQDPRGKQGETQYF. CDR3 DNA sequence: TGCGCCAGCAGCCAAGATCCGAGGGGTAAACAGGGAGAGACCCAGTACTTC.

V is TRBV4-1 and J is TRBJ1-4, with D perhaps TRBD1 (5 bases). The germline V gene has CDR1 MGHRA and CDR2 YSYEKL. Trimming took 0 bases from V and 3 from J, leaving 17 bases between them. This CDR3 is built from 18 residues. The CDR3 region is CASSQEGAGFASNEKLFF. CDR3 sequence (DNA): TGCGCCAGCAGCCAAGAAGGAGCAGGGTTTGCGTCTAATGAAAAACTGTTTTTT.

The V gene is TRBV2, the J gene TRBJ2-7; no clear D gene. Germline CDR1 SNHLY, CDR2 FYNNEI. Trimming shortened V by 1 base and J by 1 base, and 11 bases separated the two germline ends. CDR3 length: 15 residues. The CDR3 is CASSEDPAGSYEQYF. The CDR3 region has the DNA TGTGCCAGCAGTGAAGATCCGGCAGGTTCCTACGAGCAGTACTTC.

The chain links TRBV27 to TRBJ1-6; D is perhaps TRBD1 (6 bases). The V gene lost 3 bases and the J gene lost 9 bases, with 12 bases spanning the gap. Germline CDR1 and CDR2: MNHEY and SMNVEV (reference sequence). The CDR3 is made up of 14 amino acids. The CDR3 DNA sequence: TGTGCCAGCAGTTTTGGACAGCCGCCTTCACCCCTCCACTTT. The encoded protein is CASSFGQPPSPLHF.

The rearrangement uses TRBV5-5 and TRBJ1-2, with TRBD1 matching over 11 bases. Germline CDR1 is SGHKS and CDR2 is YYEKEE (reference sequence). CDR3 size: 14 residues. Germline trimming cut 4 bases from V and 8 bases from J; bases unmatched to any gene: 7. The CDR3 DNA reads TGTGCCAGCAGCCCGGGACAGGGGGTCGGCGGCTACACCTTC. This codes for CASSPGQGVGGYTF.